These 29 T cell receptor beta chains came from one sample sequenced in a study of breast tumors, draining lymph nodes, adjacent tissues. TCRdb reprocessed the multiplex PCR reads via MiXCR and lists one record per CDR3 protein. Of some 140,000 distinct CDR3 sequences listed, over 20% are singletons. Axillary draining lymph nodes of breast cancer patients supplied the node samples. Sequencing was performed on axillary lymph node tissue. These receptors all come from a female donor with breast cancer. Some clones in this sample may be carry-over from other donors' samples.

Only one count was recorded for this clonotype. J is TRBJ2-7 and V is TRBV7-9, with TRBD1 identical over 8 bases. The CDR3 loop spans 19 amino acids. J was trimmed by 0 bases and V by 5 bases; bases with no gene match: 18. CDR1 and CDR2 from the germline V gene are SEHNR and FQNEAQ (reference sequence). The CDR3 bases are TGTGCCAGCAGCCAGGTCGCAGGGGGCGCAAACTCAGGCTCCTACGAGCAGTACTTC. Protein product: CASSQVAGGANSGSYEQYF.

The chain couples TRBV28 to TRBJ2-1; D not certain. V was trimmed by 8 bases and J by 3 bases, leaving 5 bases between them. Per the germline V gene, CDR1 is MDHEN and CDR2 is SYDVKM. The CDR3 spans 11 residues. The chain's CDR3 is CASRSYNEQFF. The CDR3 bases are TGTGCCAGCCGGAGCTACAATGAGCAGTTCTTC. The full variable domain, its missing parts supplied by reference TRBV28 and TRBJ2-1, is DVKVTQSSRYLVKRTGEKVFLECVQDMDHENMFWYRQDPGLGLRLIYFSYDVKMKEKGDIPEGYSVSREKKERFSLILESASTNQTSMYLCASRSYNEQFFGPGTRLTVL.

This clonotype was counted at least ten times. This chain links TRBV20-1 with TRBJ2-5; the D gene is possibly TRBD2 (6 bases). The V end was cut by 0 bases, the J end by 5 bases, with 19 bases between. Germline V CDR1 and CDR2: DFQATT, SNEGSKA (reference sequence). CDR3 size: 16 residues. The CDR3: CSARDLVAGRAETQYF. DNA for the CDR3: TGCAGTGCTAGAGATCTTGTGGCGGGACGGGCTGAGACCCAGTACTTC.

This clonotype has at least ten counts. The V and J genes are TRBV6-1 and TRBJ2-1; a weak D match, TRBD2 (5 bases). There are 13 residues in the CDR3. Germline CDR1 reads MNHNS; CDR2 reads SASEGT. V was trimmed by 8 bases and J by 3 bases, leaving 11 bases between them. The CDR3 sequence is CASGSPGYNEQFF. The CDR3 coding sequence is TGTGCCAGCGGGAGTCCCGGCTACAATGAGCAGTTCTTC.

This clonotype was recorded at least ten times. The CDR3 region has the DNA TGCAGTGCTAGAGTTTTGGGACAGCTATCCTACGAGCAGTACTTC. Its translation is CSARVLGQLSYEQYF. V is TRBV20-1 and J is TRBJ2-7; 7 bases are shared with TRBD1. From germline, CDR1 is DFQATT and CDR2 SNEGSKA (reference sequence). J gave up 1 base and V 1 base, and 7 bases lay outside the gene matches. This CDR3 contains 15 residues.

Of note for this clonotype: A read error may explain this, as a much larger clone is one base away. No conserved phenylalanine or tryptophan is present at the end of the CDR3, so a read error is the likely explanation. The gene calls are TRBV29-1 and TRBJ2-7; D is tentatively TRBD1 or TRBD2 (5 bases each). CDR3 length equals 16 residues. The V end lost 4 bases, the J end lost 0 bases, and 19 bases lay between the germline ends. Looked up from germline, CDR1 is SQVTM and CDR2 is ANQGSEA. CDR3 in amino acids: CSVVDTGTGSSYEQYS. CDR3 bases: TGCAGCGTTGTCGACACCGGGACGGGAAGCTCCTACGAGCAGTACTCC.

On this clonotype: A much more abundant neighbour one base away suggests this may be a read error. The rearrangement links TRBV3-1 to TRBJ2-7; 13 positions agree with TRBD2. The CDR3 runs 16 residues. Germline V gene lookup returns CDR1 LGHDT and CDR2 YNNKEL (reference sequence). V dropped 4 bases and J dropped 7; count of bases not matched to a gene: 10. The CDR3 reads CASSPSWTSGRGEQYF. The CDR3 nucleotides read TGTGCCAGCAGCCCAAGTTGGACTAGCGGGAGAGGGGAGCAGTACTTC.

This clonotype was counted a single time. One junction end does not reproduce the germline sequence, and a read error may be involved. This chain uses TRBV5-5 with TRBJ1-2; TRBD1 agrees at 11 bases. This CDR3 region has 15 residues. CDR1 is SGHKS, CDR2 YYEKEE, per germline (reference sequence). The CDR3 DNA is TGTACCAGCAATCCGGTACCGGGACAGGGGGATGGCTACACCTTC. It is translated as CTSNPVPGQGDGYTF. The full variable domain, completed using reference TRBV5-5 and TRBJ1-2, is DAGVTQSPTHLIKTRGQQVTLRCSPISGHKSVSWYQQVLGQGPQFIFQYYEKEERGRGNFPDRFSARQFPNYSSELNVNALLLGDSALYLCTSNPVPGQGDGYTFGSGTRLTVV.

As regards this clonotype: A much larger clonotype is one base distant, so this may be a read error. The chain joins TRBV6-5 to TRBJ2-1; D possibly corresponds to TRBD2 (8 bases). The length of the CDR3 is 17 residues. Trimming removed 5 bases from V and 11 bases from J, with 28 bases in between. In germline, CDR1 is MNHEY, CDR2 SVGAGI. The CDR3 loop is CASSTGRGTAGANKQFF. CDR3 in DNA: TGTGCCAGCAGTACAGGGCGGGGGACAGCGGGAGCGAATAAGCAGTTCTTC.

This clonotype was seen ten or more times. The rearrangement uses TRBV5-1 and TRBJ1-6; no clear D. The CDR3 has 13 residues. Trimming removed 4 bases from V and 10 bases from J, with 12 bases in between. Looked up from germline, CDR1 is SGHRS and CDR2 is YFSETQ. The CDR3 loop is CASSPSAESPLHF. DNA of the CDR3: TGCGCCAGCAGCCCTTCTGCGGAGTCACCCCTCCACTTT. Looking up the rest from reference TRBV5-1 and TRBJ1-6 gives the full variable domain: KAGVTQTPRYLIKTRGQQVTLSCSPISGHRSVSWYQQTPGQGLQFLFEYFSETQRNKGNFPGRFSGRQFSNSRSEMNVSTLELGDSALYLCASSPSAESPLHFGNGTRLTVT.

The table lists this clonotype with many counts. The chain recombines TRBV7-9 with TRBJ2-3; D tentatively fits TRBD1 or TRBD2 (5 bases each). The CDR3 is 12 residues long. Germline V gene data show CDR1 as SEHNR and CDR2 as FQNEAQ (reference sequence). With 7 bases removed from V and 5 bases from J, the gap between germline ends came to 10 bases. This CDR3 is CASKLGGDTQYF. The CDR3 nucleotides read TGTGCCAGCAAGCTTGGGGGAGATACGCAGTATTTT.

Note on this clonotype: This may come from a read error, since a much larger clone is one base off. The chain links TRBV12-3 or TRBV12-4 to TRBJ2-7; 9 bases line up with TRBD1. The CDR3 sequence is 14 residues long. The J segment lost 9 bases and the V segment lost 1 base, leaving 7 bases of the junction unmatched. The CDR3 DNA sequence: TGTGCCAGCAGTTTAGGGTGGGGACAGGGCGGGCAGTACTTC. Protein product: CASSLGWGQGGQYF.

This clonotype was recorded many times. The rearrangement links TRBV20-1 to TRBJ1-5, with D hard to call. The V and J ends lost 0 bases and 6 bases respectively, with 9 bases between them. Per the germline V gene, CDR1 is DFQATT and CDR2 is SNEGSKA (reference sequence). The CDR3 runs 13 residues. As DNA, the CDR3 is TGCAGTGCTAGAGATACGTGGGGTCAGCCCCAGCATTTT. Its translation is CSARDTWGQPQHF.

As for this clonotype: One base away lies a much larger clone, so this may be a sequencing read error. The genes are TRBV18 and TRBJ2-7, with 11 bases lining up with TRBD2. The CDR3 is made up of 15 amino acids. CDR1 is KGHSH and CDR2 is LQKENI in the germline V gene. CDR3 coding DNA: TGTGCCAGCTCAGGGTCTAGCGGGAGGCGCTACGGGCAGTACTTC. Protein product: CASSGSSGRRYGQYF.

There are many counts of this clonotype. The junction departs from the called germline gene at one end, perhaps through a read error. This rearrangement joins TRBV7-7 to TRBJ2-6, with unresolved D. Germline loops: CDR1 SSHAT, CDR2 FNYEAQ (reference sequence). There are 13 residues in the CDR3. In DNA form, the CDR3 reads TGTGCTAGCAGCGTATCTGGGGCCAACGTCCTGACTTTC. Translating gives CASSVSGANVLTF. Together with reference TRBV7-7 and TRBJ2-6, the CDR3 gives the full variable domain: GAGVSQSPRYKVTKRGQDVTLRCDPISSHATLYWYQQALGQGPEFLTYFNYEAQPDKSGLPSDRFSAERPEGSISTLTIQRTEQRDSAMYRCASSVSGANVLTFGAGSRLTVL.

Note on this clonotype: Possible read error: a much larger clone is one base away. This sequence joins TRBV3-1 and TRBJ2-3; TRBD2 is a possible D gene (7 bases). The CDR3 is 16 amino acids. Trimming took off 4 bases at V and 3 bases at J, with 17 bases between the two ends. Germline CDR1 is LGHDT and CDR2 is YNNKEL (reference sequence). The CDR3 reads CASSPLAERGTDTQYF. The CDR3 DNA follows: TGTGCCAGCAGCCCCCTAGCGGAAAGGGGGACAGATACGCAGTATTTT.

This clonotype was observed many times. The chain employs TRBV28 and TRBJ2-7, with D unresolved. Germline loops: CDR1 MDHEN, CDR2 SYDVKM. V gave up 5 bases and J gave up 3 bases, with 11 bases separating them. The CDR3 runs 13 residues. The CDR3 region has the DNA TGTGCCAGCAGTCCTATCGATGGCTACGAGCAGTACTTC. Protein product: CASSPIDGYEQYF.

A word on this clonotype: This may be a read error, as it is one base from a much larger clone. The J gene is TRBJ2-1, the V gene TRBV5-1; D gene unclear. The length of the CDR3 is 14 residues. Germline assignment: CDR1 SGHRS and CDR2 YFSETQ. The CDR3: CASSLGRSYNGQFF. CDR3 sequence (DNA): TGCGCCAGCAGCTTGGGACGCTCCTACAATGGGCAGTTCTTC.

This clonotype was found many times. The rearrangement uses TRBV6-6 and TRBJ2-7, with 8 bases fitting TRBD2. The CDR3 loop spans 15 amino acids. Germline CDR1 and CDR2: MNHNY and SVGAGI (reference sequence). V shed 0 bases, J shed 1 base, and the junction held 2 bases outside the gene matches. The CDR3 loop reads CASSYSSGKSYEQYF. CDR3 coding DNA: TGTGCCAGCAGTTACTCTAGCGGGAAATCCTACGAGCAGTACTTC.

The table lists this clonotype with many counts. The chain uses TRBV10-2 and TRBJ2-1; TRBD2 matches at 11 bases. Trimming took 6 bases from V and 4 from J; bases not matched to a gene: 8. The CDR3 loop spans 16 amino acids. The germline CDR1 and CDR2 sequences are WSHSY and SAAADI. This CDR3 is CASRKLAGDLYNEQFF. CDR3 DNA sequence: TGCGCCAGCAGGAAACTAGCGGGAGACCTTTACAATGAGCAGTTCTTC.

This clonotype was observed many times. The CDR3 loop is CATSTRVGTAVLQPQHF. The CDR3 DNA reads as TGTGCCACCAGCACAAGGGTCGGGACGGCTGTATTACAGCCCCAGCATTTT. The chain carries TRBV15 and TRBJ1-5, with D maybe TRBD1 (5 bases). The CDR3 covers 17 residues. The germline V gene encodes CDR1 LNHNV and CDR2 YYDKDF (reference sequence). Trimming stripped 4 bases from V and 7 bases from J, with 23 bases between.

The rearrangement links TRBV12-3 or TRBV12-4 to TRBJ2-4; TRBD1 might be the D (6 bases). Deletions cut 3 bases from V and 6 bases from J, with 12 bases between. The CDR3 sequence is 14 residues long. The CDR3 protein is CASSLGAPGNIQYF. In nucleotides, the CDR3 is TGTGCCAGCAGTTTGGGGGCCCCGGGAAACATTCAGTACTTC.

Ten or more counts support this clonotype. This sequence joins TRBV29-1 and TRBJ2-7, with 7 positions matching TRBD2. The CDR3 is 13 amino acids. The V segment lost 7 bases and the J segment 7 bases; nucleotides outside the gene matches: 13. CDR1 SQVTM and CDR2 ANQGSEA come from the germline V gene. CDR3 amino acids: CSALIGGYWEQYF. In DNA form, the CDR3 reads TGCAGCGCCCTTATCGGGGGGTATTGGGAGCAGTACTTC.

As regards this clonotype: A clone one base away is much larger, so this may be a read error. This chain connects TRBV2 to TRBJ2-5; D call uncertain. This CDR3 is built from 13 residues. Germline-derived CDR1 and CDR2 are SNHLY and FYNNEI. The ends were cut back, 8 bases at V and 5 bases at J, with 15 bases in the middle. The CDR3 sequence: CASGSGQWETQYF. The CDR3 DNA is TGTGCCAGCGGATCGGGTCAATGGGAGACCCAGTACTTC.

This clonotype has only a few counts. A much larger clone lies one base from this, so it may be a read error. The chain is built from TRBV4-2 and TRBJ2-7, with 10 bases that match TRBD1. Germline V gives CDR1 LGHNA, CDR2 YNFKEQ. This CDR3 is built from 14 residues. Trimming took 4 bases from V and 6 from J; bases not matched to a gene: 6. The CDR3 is CASSPGTGATEQYF. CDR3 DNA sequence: TGTGCCAGCAGCCCCGGGACAGGGGCTACCGAGCAGTACTTC.

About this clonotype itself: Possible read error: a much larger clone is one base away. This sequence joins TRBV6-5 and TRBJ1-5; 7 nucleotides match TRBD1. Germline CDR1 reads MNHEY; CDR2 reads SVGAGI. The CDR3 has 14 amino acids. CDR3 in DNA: TGTGCCAGCAGTGAAACAGGGGTAGGTCAGCCCCGGCATTTT. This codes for CASSETGVGQPRHF.

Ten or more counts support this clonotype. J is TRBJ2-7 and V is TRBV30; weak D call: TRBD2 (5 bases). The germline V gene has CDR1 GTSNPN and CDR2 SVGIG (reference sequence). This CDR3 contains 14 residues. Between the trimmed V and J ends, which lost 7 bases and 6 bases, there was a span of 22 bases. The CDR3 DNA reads TGTGCCTCCCGACGGGATTTTGGGCTGAGCGAGCAGTACTTC. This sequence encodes CASRRDFGLSEQYF.

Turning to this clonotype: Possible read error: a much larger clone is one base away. CDR3 protein: CASSHGLGTYEHYF. CDR3 in DNA: TGTGCCAGCAGCCACGGGCTGGGCACCTACGAGCACTACTTC. The V call is TRBV7-3, the J call TRBJ2-7; D call uncertain. Germline-derived CDR1 and CDR2 are SGHTA and FQGTGA. The CDR3 is 14 residues long. Full variable domain (missing parts from reference TRBV7-3 and TRBJ2-7): GAGVSQTPSNKVTEKGKYVELRCDPISGHTALYWYRQSLGQGPEFLIYFQGTGAADDSGLPNDRFFAVRPEGSVSTLKIQRTERGDSAVYLCASSHGLGTYEHYFGPGTRLTVT.

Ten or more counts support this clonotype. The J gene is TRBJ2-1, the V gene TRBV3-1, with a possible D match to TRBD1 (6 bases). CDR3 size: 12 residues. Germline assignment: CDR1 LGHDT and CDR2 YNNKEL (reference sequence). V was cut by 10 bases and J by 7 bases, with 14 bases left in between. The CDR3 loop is CATLAQGNEQFF. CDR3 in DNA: TGTGCCACCCTTGCACAGGGTAATGAGCAGTTCTTC.